This T cell receptor beta chain was found in a study of CD8 T cells in ankylosing spondylitis. Study outcomes and limitations: Characteristic of ankylosing spondylitis blood, it appeared, was a TCR beta motif comprising 7 to 9 highly homologous variants. Clones linked to disease, bearing a CD8+ phenotype, were relatively rare in peripheral blood. Reactive arthritis synovial fluid and blood were previously reported to contain some motif variants.

This CDR3 comprises 14 residues. Trimming removed 6 bases at V and 8 bases at J, with 19 bases between. The germline V gene has CDR1 SQVTM and CDR2 ANQGSEA. Using quantitative 5'-RACE with molecular barcodes, the authors made TCR beta libraries. TCRdb re-analysed the 5' RACE reads in MiXCR, keeping a single row per CDR3 protein. The table records 200,000 to 250,000 distinct CDR3 sequences, approximately 24% of them present only once. Ten or more counts support this clonotype. What it recognizes is unknown. The receptor was isolated from a male donor with ankylosing spondylitis or in good health (not recorded which). The rearrangement links TRBV29-1 to TRBJ1-4, with D perhaps TRBD1 (6 bases). The specimen was blood, either unsorted or a sorted T cell fraction (not recorded which). The CDR3 region has the DNA TGCAGCGTCCCTGAGGTACAGGGTGGAGAAAAACTGTTTTTT. Translating gives CSVPEVQGGEKLFF.